This TCR beta chain was sequenced in a study of glioma-infiltrating T cells after dendritic cell vaccination. The time point denotes: after dendritic cell vaccination, including at tumor progression/relapse. This clone was seen more than once but under ten times. TCRB CDR3 was amplified from 2 ug genomic DNA or less. Libraries were prepared by immunoSEQ multiplex PCR; TCRdb keeps only in-frame clonotypes and omits some of them. The sample has 50,000 to 55,000 clones, around 89% seen once. After removal of 3 bases from V and 2 bases from J, the junction contained 10 bases not matched to a gene. The CDR3 has 17 residues. Germline CDR1 reads SGDLS; CDR2 reads YYNGEE.

This clonotype was obtained from a human donor with glioblastoma. The V and J genes are TRBV9 and TRBJ2-1; 8 bases line up with TRBD2. The source was blood, collected after dendritic cell vaccination. CDR3 nucleotides: TGTGCCAGCAGCGCCACTAGCGGAATCAATACCTACAATGAGCAGTTCTTC. Translating gives CASSATSGINTYNEQFF.